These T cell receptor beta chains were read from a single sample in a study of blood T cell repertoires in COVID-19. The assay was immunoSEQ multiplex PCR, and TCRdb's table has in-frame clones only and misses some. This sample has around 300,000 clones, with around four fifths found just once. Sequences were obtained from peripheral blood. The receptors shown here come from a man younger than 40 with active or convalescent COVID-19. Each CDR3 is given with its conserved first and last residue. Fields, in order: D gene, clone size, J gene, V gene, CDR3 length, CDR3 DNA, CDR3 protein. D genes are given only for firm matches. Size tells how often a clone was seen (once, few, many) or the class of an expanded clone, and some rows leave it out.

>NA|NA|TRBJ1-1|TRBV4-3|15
TGCGCCAGCAGCCAAGATCCAATCCCCAACACTGAAGCTTTCTTT
CASSQDPIPNTEAFF
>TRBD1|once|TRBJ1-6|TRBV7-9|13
TGTGCCAGCAGCGCGGGACAGGGTGCACCCCTCCACTTT
CASSAGQGAPLHF
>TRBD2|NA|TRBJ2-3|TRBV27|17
TGTGCCAGCAGTTTATCGAGGCTAGCGGGGGGGCGAAATACGCAGTATTTT
CASSLSRLAGGRNTQYF
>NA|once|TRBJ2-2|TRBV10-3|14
TGTGCCATCACAACTCCAGAGCGCGCCGGGGAGCTGTTTTTT
CAITTPERAGELFF
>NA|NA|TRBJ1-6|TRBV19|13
TGTGCCAGTAGTGGGCAGGGCCATTCACCCCTCCACTTT
CASSGQGHSPLHF
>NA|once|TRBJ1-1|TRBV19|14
TGTGCCAGTAGTTCCAGTCAGGGTTACACTGAAGCTTTCTTT
CASSSSQGYTEAFF
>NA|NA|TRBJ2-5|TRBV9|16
TGTGCCAGCAGCGTAGCTCCCCAGGCTGGACAAGAGACCCAGTACTTC
CASSVAPQAGQETQYF
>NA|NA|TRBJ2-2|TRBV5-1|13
TGCGCCAGCAGCGTGACAGTCCCCGGGGAGCTGTTTTTT
CASSVTVPGELFF
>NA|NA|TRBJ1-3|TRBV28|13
TGTGCCAGCTTTATGGGGGCGGGAAACACCATATATTTT
CASFMGAGNTIYF
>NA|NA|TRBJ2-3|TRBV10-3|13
TGTGCCATCAGCCGACAAGACACAGATACGCAGTATTTT
CAISRQDTDTQYF
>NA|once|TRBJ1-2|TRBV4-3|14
TGCGCCAGCAGCCACGCGGCGAAAACCTATGGTTACACCTTC
CASSHAAKTYGYTF
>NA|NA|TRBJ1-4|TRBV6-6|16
TGTGCCAGCAGTCCCAGCGCATCCCTCTCTAATGAAAAACTGTTTTTT
CASSPSASLSNEKLFF
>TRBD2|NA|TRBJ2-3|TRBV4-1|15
TGCGCCAGCAGCCAAGGTCTAGCGGGGGGGGATACGCAGTATTTT
CASSQGLAGGDTQYF
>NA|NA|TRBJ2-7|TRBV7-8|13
TGTGCCAGCAGCCCTGGACTGATATACGAGCAGTACTTC
CASSPGLIYEQYF
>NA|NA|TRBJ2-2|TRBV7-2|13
TGTGCCAGCAGCTTAACAGGCAGGGTTGCGCTGTTTTTT
CASSLTGRVALFF
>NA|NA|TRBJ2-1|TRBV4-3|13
TGCGCCAGCAGCCGAGCGGGTGCCAATGAGCAGTTCTTC
CASSRAGANEQFF